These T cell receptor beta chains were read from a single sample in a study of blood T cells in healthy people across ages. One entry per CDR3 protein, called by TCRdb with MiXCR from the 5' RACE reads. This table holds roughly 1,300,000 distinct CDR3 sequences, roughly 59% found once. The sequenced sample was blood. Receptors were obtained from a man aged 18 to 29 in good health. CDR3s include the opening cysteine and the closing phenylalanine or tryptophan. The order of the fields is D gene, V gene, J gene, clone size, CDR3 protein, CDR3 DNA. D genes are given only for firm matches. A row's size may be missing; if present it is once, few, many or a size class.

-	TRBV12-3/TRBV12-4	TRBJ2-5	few	CASSLSFGAETQYF	TGTGCCAGCAGTTTAAGTTTCGGTGCAGAGACCCAGTACTTC
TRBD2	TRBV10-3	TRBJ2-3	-	CAISDRGGRVDTQYF	TGTGCCATCAGTGATCGAGGCGGGAGAGTGGATACGCAGTATTTT
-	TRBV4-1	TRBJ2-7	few	CASSQPRGYEQYF	TGCGCCAGCAGCCAGCCCCGAGGGTACGAGCAGTACTTC
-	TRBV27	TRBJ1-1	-	CASRGLRGTEAFF	TGTGCCAGCAGGGGATTGAGGGGAACTGAAGCTTTCTTT
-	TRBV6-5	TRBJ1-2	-	CASSYSGSRDGYTF	TGTGCCAGCAGTTACTCGGGGTCTAGGGATGGCTACACCTTC
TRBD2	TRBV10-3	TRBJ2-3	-	CAISFKLAGDIDTQYF	TGTGCCATCAGCTTCAAGCTAGCGGGAGATATAGATACGCAGTATTTT
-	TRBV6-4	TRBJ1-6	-	CASSAGSVAPLHF	TGTGCCAGCAGCGCGGGGTCGGTCGCACCCCTCCACTTT
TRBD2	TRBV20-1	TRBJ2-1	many	CSARDFERGDYNEQFF	TGCAGTGCTAGAGATTTCGAGCGGGGGGACTACAATGAGCAGTTCTTC
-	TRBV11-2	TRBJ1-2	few	CATRAPGRGNYGYTF	TGTGCCACCCGCGCACCAGGTCGGGGAAACTATGGCTACACCTTC
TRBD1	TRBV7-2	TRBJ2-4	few	CASSSGQSDKNIQYF	TGTGCCAGCAGCTCGGGACAGAGTGACAAAAACATTCAGTACTTC
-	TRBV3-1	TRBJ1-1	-	CAGSFRGRGSGTEAFF	TGTGCCGGCAGCTTTCGGGGGCGGGGCTCGGGCACTGAAGCTTTCTTT
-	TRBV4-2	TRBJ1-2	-	CASSQDTQGLVNYGYTF	TGTGCCAGCAGCCAGGACACTCAGGGGCTAGTAAACTATGGCTACACCTTC
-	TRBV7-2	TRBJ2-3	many	CASSMTTDTQYF	TGTGCCAGCAGCATGACGACAGATACGCAGTATTTT
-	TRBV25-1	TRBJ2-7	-	CASSPANLYEQYF	TGTGCCAGCAGTCCGGCAAACCTCTACGAGCAGTACTTC
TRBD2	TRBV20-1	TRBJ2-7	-	CSARGLAGDYYEQYF	TGCAGTGCTAGGGGACTAGCGGGCGATTACTACGAGCAGTACTTC
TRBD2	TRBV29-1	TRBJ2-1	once	CSVQGLAGGDEQFF	TGCAGCGTACAGGGACTAGCGGGAGGTGATGAGCAGTTCTTC
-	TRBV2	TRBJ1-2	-	CASRRTETNYGYTF	TGTGCCAGCAGGCGGACAGAAACTAACTATGGCTACACCTTC
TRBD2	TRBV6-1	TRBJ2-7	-	CASSPGQTILAGFYEQYF	TGTGCCAGCAGTCCGGGACAGACGATACTAGCGGGATTCTACGAGCAGTACTTC
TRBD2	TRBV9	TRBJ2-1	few	CASSGGLAPYNEQFF	TGTGCCAGCAGCGGGGGACTAGCCCCCTACAATGAGCAGTTCTTC
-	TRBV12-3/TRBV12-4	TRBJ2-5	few	CASSSPTGNPGGTQYF	TGTGCCAGCAGTTCCCCTACAGGGAACCCTGGAGGGACCCAGTACTTC
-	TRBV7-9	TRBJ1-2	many	CASSLRDGYTF	TGTGCCAGCAGTTTGAGGGACGGCTACACCTTC
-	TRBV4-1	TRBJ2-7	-	CASSQVFSIYEQYF	TGCGCCAGCAGTCAAGTCTTTAGCATATACGAGCAGTACTTC
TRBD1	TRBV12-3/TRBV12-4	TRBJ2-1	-	CATQTGGHEQFF	TGTGCCACTCAGACAGGGGGCCATGAGCAGTTCTTC
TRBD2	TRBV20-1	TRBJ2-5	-	CSAKTLAGDQETQYF	TGCAGTGCCAAGACCCTAGCGGGGGACCAAGAGACCCAGTACTTC
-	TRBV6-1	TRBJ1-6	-	CASSTTDPSSYNSPLHF	TGTGCCAGCAGTACAACAGATCCTAGCTCCTATAATTCACCCCTCCACTTT
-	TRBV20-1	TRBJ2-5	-	CSASVLRRQTRKETQYF	TGCAGTGCTAGTGTCCTCCGGCGACAGACGAGAAAAGAGACCCAGTACTTC
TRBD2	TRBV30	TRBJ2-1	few	CAWGTSGLYNEQFF	TGTGCCTGGGGGACTAGCGGGCTCTACAATGAGCAGTTCTTC
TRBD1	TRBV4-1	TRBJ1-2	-	CASSQPGQGFYGYTF	TGCGCCAGCAGCCAACCGGGACAGGGGTTCTATGGCTACACCTTC
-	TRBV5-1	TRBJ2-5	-	CASSLDKGSNQETQYF	TGCGCCAGCAGCTTGGATAAGGGGAGCAATCAAGAGACCCAGTACTTC
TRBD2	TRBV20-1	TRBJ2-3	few	CSAPGGPTDTQYF	TGCAGTGCTCCGGGGGGGCCCACAGATACGCAGTATTTT
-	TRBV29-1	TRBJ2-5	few	CSVEWQRWTQYF	TGCAGCGTTGAATGGCAAAGGTGGACCCAGTACTTC
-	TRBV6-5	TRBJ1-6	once	CASSFNGGGWDYNSPLHF	TGTGCCAGCAGTTTTAACGGTGGGGGATGGGACTATAATTCACCCCTCCACTTT
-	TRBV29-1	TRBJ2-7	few	CSVARVGYEQYF	TGCAGCGTTGCCCGGGTTGGGTACGAGCAGTACTTC
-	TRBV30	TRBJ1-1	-	CAWSIGGGTEAFF	TGTGCCTGGAGTATCGGAGGGGGCACTGAAGCTTTCTTT
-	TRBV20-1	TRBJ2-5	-	CSAPRQDPRETQYF	TGCAGTGCTCCCAGACAGGACCCTCGAGAGACCCAGTACTTC
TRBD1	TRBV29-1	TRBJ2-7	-	CSVEDPGGQGGTYEQYF	TGCAGCGTTGAAGATCCCGGAGGACAGGGGGGTACCTACGAGCAGTACTTC
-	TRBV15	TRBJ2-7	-	CATSRAGEGHYEQYF	TGTGCCACCAGCAGAGCTGGGGAAGGGCACTACGAGCAGTACTTC
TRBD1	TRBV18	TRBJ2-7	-	CASSGDRIYEQYF	TGTGCCAGCTCAGGGGACAGAATTTACGAGCAGTACTTC
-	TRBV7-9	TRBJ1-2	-	CASSQTANTYGYTF	TGTGCCAGCAGCCAGACGGCGAATACATATGGCTACACCTTC
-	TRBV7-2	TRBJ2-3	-	CASSLGVSGTSTDTQYF	TGTGCCAGCAGCTTAGGGGTTTCGGGGACGAGCACAGATACGCAGTATTTT
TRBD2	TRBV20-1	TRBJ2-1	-	CSASALGTSGANEQFF	TGCAGTGCTAGTGCGTTGGGGACTAGCGGGGCGAATGAGCAGTTCTTC
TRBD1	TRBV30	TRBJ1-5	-	CAWGDSSDQPQHF	TGTGCCTGGGGGGACAGTAGCGATCAGCCCCAGCATTTT
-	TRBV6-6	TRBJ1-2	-	CASSYTGRGGIYGYTF	TGTGCCAGCAGTTACACGGGCAGGGGAGGTATCTATGGCTACACCTTC
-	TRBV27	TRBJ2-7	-	CASNRQGGYEQYF	TGTGCCAGCAACAGACAGGGAGGATACGAGCAGTACTTC
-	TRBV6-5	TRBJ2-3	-	CASSSRTGSSTDTQYF	TGTGCCAGCAGCTCCCGGACGGGATCTAGCACAGATACGCAGTATTTT
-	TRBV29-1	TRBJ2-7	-	CSVEVQSSYEQYF	TGCAGCGTTGAAGTACAGTCCTCCTACGAGCAGTACTTC
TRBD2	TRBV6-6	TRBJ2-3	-	CASSYARLATDTQYF	TGTGCCAGCAGTTACGCCCGACTAGCCACAGATACGCAGTATTTT
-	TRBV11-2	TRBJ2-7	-	CASSLTSGGTYTYEQYF	TGTGCCAGCAGCTTAACAAGTGGCGGGACATACACCTACGAGCAGTACTTC
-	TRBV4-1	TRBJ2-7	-	CASSQDAGLGNEQYF	TGCGCCAGTAGCCAAGACGCAGGGCTTGGGAACGAGCAGTACTTC
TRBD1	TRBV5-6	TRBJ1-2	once	CASEGRGANGYTF	TGTGCCAGCGAAGGCAGGGGGGCTAATGGCTACACCTTC
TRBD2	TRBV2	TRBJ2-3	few	CASRLRLAGIADTQYF	TGTGCCAGCAGGTTAAGGCTAGCGGGTATTGCAGATACGCAGTATTTT
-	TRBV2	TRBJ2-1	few	CASSEGANEQFF	TGTGCCAGCAGTGAAGGGGCCAATGAGCAGTTCTTC
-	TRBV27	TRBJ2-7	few	CATGTEGGLGEQYF	TGTGCCACAGGAACGGAGGGGGGTTTAGGCGAGCAGTACTTC
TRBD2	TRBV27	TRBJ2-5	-	CASSLRRGGRETQYF	TGTGCCAGCAGTCTCCGACGGGGGGGCAGAGAGACCCAGTACTTC